This T cell receptor beta chain stems from a study of shared clonotypes between healthy human individuals. The study, taken as a whole, reports: Across subsets, estimated richness was generally greater for naive than for memory populations. A handful of donors shared approximately 5% of their naive CD4 clonotypes.

Every immunoSEQ plate was one replicate of a subset's evenly spread DNA. The repertoire was sequenced with immunoSEQ multiplex PCR; TCRdb's copy has only in-frame clones and lacks some. The repertoire has hundreds of thousands of clones, roughly 72% of them found once; the top ten carry 1.5% to 2%. On this clone itself: The antigen remains unidentified.

The V gene's germline CDR1 is MGHRA and CDR2 YSYEKL. The CDR3 is 15 amino acids. J lost 7 bases, V lost 1 base, and 5 bases had no gene match. This rearrangement joins TRBV4-1 to TRBJ2-2; 8 positions match TRBD1. The source is a woman aged 30 to 39 in good health. Sequenced: memory CD4+ T cells sorted from blood. Subset noted: CD45RA-negative fraction. The CDR3 DNA reads TGCGCCAGCAGCCAAGGAGACAGGGGAAACGGGGAGCTGTTTTTT. This codes for CASSQGDRGNGELFF.